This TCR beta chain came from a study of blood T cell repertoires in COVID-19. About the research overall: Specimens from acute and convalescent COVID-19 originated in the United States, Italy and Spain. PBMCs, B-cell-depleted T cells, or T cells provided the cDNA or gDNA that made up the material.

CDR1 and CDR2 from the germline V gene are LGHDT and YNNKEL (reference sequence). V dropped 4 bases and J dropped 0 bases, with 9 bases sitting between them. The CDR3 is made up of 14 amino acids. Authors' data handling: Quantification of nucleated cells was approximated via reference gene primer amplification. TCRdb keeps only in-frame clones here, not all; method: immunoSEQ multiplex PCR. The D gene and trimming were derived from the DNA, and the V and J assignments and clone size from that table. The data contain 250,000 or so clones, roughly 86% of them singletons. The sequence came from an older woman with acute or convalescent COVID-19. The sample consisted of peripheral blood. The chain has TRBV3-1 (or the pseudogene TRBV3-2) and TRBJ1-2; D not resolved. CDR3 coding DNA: TGTGCCAGCAGCCCGCCCCGGGCTAACTATGGCTACACCTTC. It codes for CASSPPRANYGYTF.